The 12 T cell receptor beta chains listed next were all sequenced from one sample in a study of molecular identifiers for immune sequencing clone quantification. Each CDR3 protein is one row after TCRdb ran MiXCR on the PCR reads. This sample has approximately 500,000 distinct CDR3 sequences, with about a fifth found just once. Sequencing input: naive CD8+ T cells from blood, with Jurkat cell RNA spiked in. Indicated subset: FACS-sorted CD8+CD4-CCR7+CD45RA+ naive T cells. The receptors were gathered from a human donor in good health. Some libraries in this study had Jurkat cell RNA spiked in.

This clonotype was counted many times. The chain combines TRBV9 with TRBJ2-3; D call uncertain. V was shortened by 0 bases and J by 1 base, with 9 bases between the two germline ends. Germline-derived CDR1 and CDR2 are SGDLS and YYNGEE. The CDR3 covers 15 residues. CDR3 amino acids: CASSVATLGTDTQYF. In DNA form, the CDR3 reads TGTGCCAGCAGCGTAGCTACGTTGGGCACAGATACGCAGTATTTT.

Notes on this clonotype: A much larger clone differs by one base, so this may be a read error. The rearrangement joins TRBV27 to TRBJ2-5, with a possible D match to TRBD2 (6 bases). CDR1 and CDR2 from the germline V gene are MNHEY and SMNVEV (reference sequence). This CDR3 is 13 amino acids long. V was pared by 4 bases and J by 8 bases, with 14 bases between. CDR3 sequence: CASSSGTGYTQYF. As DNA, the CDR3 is TGTGCCAGCAGTTCCGGGACTGGCTATACCCAGTACTTC.

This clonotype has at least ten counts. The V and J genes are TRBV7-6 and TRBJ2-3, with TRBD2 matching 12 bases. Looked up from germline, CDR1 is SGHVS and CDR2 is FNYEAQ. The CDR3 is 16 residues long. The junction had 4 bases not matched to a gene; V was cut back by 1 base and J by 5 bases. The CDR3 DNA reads TGTGCCAGCAGCTTAGTACTAGCGGGAGGTGGAGATACGCAGTATTTT. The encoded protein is CASSLVLAGGGDTQYF.

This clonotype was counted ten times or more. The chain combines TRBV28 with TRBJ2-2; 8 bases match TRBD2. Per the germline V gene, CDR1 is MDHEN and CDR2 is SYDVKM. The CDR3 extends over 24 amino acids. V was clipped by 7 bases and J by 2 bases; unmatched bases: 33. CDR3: CASIRSGSERTQAQREFNTGELFF. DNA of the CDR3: TGTGCCAGCATAAGAAGCGGGAGTGAGAGAACCCAAGCTCAAAGAGAGTTCAACACCGGGGAGCTGTTTTTT. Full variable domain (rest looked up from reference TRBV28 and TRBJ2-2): DVKVTQSSRYLVKRTGEKVFLECVQDMDHENMFWYRQDPGLGLRLIYFSYDVKMKEKGDIPEGYSVSREKKERFSLILESASTNQTSMYLCASIRSGSERTQAQREFNTGELFFGEGSRLTVL.

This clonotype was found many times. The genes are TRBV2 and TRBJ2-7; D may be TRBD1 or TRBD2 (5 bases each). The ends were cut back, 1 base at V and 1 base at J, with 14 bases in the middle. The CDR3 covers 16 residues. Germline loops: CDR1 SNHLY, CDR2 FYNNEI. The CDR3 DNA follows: TGTGCCAGCAGTGAAGGAGGGGCGGCGACTTCCTACGAGCAGTACTTC. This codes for CASSEGGAATSYEQYF. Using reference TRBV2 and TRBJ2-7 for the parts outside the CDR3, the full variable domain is EPEVTQTPSHQVTQMGQEVILRCVPISNHLYFYWYRQILGQKVEFLVSFYNNEISEKSEIFDDQFSVERPDGSNFTLKIRSTKLEDSAMYFCASSEGGAATSYEQYFGPGTRLTVT.

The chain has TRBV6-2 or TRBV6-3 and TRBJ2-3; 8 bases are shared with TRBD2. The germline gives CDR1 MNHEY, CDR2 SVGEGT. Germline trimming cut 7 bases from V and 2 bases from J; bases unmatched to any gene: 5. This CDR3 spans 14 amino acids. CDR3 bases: TGTGCCAGCAAATTAGCGGGGTCCACAGATACGCAGTATTTT. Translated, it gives CASKLAGSTDTQYF.

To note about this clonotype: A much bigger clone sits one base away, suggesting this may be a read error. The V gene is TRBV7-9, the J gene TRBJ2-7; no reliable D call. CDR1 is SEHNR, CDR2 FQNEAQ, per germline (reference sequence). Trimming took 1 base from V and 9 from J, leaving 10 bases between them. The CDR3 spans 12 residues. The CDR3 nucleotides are TGTGCCAGCAGCTTAGGCTTTCTGGGGCAGTACTTC. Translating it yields CASSLGFLGQYF.

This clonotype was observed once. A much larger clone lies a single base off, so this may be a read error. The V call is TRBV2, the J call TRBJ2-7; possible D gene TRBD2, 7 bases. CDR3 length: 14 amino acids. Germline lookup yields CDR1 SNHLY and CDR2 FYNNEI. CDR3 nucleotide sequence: TGTGCCAGCAGTGGGGCGGGGGCTGCCTACAAGCAGTACTTC. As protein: CASSGAGAAYKQYF.

CDR3 protein: CASSQYPTTAYEQYF. CDR3 sequence (DNA): TGTGCCAGCAGTCAGTACCCGACAACAGCCTACGAGCAGTACTTC. The V call is TRBV27, the J call TRBJ2-7; D unclear. The V gene's germline CDR1 is MNHEY and CDR2 SMNVEV (reference sequence). Trimming stripped 5 bases from V and 2 bases from J, with 16 bases between. This CDR3 region has 15 residues.

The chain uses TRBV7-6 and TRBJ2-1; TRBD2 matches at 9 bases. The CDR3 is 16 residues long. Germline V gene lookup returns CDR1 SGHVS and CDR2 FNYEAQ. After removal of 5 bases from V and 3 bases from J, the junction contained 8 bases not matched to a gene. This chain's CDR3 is CASSARLAALYNEQFF. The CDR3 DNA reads TGTGCCAGCAGCGCCCGACTAGCGGCCCTCTACAATGAGCAGTTCTTC.

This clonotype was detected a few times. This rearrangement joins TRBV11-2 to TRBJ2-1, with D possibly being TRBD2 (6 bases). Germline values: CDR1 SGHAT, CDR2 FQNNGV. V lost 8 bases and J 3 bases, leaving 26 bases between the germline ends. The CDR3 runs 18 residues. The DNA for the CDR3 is TGTGCCAGCGGCCTCCCCGCGGAGCGGGTGGGAGACTACAATGAGCAGTTCTTC. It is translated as CASGLPAERVGDYNEQFF.

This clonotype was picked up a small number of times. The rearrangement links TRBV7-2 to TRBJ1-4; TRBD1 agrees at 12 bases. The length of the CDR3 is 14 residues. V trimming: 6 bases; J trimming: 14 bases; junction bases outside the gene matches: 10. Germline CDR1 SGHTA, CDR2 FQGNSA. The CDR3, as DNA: TGTGCCAGCAGTTCTCCCGGGACAGGGGGCAGGCTGTTTTTT. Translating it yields CASSSPGTGGRLFF. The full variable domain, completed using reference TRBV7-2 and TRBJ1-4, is GAGVSQSPSNKVTEKGKDVELRCDPISGHTALYWYRQSLGQGLEFLIYFQGNSAPDKSGLPSDRFSAERTGGSVSTLTIQRTQQEDSAVYLCASSSPGTGGRLFFGSGTQLSVL.